This TCR beta chain was sequenced in a study of blood T cell repertoires in COVID-19. About the research overall: The analysed material was cDNA or gDNA that came from T cells, B-cell-depleted T cells, or PBMCs.

In the authors' workflow: The assay estimated nucleated cells by amplifying reference gene primers. Clones were sequenced by immunoSEQ multiplex PCR, and TCRdb holds only the in-frame ones, with some missing. V, J and clone size are those of that table, while D and trimming were read from the DNA. The table includes fewer than 60,000 clones, 82% detected once. The V gene lost 3 bases and the J gene lost 5 bases, with 9 bases spanning the gap. Per the germline V gene, CDR1 is SGDLS and CDR2 is YYNGEE. The CDR3 runs to 14 residues. The clonotype originates from a man of 80 years or more with COVID-19, enrolled during active disease. This chain uses TRBV9 with TRBJ1-6, with a possible D match to TRBD1 (6 bases). The sequencing sample was made of peripheral blood. The CDR3 nucleotides read TGTGCCAGCAGCGGCAGGGGCAATAATTCACCCCTCCACTTT. Its protein product is CASSGRGNNSPLHF.